The rows below give T cell receptor beta chains drawn from one sample of a study of radiation and T cells in renal cell carcinoma. This table comes from immunoSEQ multiplex PCR, and its TCRdb copy is limited to in-frame clones, with some not included. The table records tens of thousands of clones, around 80% of them present only once. The starting material was blood, obtained from a patient whose treatment included radiotherapy and nephrectomy. Receptors originate from a man aged 55 to 69 with renal cell carcinoma. CDR3s include the opening cysteine and the closing phenylalanine or tryptophan. A D gene is named only where the DNA matches it firmly. Part of the rows lack a size; the others show once, few, many or a class for expanded clones.

TRBV2	TRBJ2-7	-	-	TGTGCCAGCAGTGTGACGGCCGAGCAGTACTTC	CASSVTAEQYF
TRBV29-1	TRBJ1-2	TRBD1	few	TGCAGCGTCGAAGGGACAGCTAACTATGGCTACACCTTC	CSVEGTANYGYTF
TRBV12-5	TRBJ1-5	-	-	TGTGCTAGTGGTGTGGGGTCGGGAGGGCAACTCAATCAGCCCCAGCATTTT	CASGVGSGGQLNQPQHF
TRBV2	TRBJ1-3	-	once	TGTGCCAGCAGTGAAAGGACCTCTGGAAACACCATATATTTT	CASSERTSGNTIYF
TRBV28	TRBJ2-7	-	-	TGTGCCAGCAGTACTCAGGGGGGAATCTACGAGCAGTACTTC	CASSTQGGIYEQYF
TRBV19	TRBJ1-2	-	-	TGTGCCAGTAGTATCCGGGGCAAAAGCCCCTATGGCTACACCTTC	CASSIRGKSPYGYTF
TRBV7-9	TRBJ2-7	TRBD2	-	TGTGCCAGCAGCTCCCGCACGACTAGCGCAACCTACGAGCAGTACTTC	CASSSRTTSATYEQYF
TRBV2	TRBJ2-3	TRBD2	-	TGTGCCAGCAGTGTAGGGGTAGCGGGAGGCCAAGATACGCAGTATTTT	CASSVGVAGGQDTQYF
TRBV11-2	TRBJ1-4	TRBD1	-	TGTGCCAGCAGCCGTGGACAGGGGGCTCGGGAAAAACTGTTTTTT	CASSRGQGAREKLFF
TRBV9	TRBJ2-3	TRBD1	-	TGTGCCAGCAGCGTAGCTACTAGGGGGCGGTATAGCACAGATACGCAGTATTTT	CASSVATRGRYSTDTQYF
TRBV27	TRBJ1-5	TRBD1	-	TGTGCCAGCAGTTTATTTCCTCCCGGGACAGGAATTGGGAATCAGCCCCAGCATTTT	CASSLFPPGTGIGNQPQHF
TRBV5-1	TRBJ2-2	TRBD2	-	TGCGCCAGCAGCGGAGCCGGACTAGCGGGAGCTGACACCGGGGAGCTGTTTTTT	CASSGAGLAGADTGELFF
TRBV5-1	TRBJ2-7	-	-	TGCGCCAGCAGCTTAGGTAGTGCCAACTCCTACGAGCAGTACTTC	CASSLGSANSYEQYF
TRBV18	TRBJ1-1	-	-	TGTGCCAGCTCACCCCCCCGGGGAGCGAACACTGAAGCTTTCTTT	CASSPPRGANTEAFF
TRBV6-5	TRBJ1-2	-	-	TGTGCCAGCAGTTACGACAGGAACTATGGCTACACCTTC	CASSYDRNYGYTF
TRBV11-2	TRBJ2-7	TRBD2	-	TGTGCCAGCAGCTTCTTGCTAGCGGGAGCTTACGAGCAGTACTTC	CASSFLLAGAYEQYF
TRBV5-1	TRBJ2-3	TRBD2	once	TGCGCCAGCAGTTTATTAGCGGGAGCTGGGACAGATACGCAGTATTTT	CASSLLAGAGTDTQYF
TRBV7-6	TRBJ2-7	TRBD2	-	TGTGCCAGCAGCTTTCCCGGGGGGGGATACGAGCAGTACTTC	CASSFPGGGYEQYF
TRBV6-1	TRBJ1-2	TRBD1	-	TGTGCCAGCAGTGCTCGGACAGGCGGGTACTATGGCTACACCTTC	CASSARTGGYYGYTF
TRBV7-6	TRBJ1-1	-	-	TGTGCCAGCAGCTTAGGGGGGTCCACTGAAGCTTTCTTT	CASSLGGSTEAFF
TRBV5-1	TRBJ2-2	TRBD2	-	TGCGCCAGCAGCTGGGGACTAGCGGGGACCGGGGAGCTGTTTTTT	CASSWGLAGTGELFF
TRBV9	TRBJ2-5	-	-	TGTGCCAGCACCCCCGGGGTGGGAGGTGTGGGGGAGACCCAGTACTTC	CASTPGVGGVGETQYF
TRBV27	TRBJ2-7	TRBD2	-	TGTGCCAGCAGTCCCAGGTCCTTTGCGGGAGATGGAGGGAGGTACGAGCAGTACTTC	CASSPRSFAGDGGRYEQYF
TRBV7-2	TRBJ1-2	-	-	TGTGCCAGCAGCTTATCGGGCGGGGGCTTGAACTATGGCTACACCTTC	CASSLSGGGLNYGYTF
TRBV19	TRBJ1-2	-	few	TGTGCCAGTAGACACCGCGCGGGGGGCGAAGGCTACACCTTC	CASRHRAGGEGYTF
TRBV27	TRBJ1-5	-	-	TGTGCCAGCGATTCCGGGTATAGCAATCAGCCCCAGCATTTT	CASDSGYSNQPQHF
TRBV7-9	TRBJ1-2	-	-	TGTGCCAGCAACGTGAGGACAGCGGATATCTATGGCTACACCTTC	CASNVRTADIYGYTF
TRBV2	TRBJ2-7	TRBD2	-	TGTGCCAGCAGTGAAGCGCCAGCGGGAGCCCCCTACGAGCAGTACTTC	CASSEAPAGAPYEQYF
TRBV6-1	TRBJ2-7	-	once	TGTGCCAGTGGCCCTAATCCGTACGAGCAGTACTTC	CASGPNPYEQYF
TRBV4-1	TRBJ1-5	TRBD1	few	TGCGCCAGCAGCCAAGATGGACAGGGCAATCAGCCCCAGCATTTT	CASSQDGQGNQPQHF
TRBV7-6	TRBJ2-5	TRBD2	-	TGTGCCAGCAGCTCAGGACTAGCGGGAGGGATAGGGTACTTC	CASSSGLAGGIGYF
TRBV5-5	TRBJ2-6	-	-	TGTGCCAGCAGCAGAACAGGGGGGGCCAACGTCCTGACTTTC	CASSRTGGANVLTF
TRBV10-3	TRBJ1-6	-	few	TGTGCCATCAGTGTAGGGGATTCACCCCTCCACTTT	CAISVGDSPLHF
TRBV2	TRBJ1-5	-	-	TGTGCCAGCAGTGAAATGGCAGGGGCTGGTAATCAGCCCCAGCATTTT	CASSEMAGAGNQPQHF
TRBV18	TRBJ2-7	TRBD2	-	TGTGCCAGCTCACTAGGGACTAGCGGGTACGAGCAGTACTTC	CASSLGTSGYEQYF
TRBV9	TRBJ2-7	TRBD1	-	TGTGCCAGCAGAAAGGACAGGGCCAACGTCTACGAGCAGTACTTC	CASRKDRANVYEQYF
TRBV9	TRBJ2-5	-	few	TGTGCCAGCAGCGTTGTCCCTAGGGGAGAGACCCAGTACTTC	CASSVVPRGETQYF
TRBV23-1	TRBJ1-2	TRBD1	-	TGCGCCAGCCGCCCGGGGGGGGCAGGGGGACCGTCAGCGATAGCTAACTATGGCTACACCTTC	CASRPGGAGGPSAIANYGYTF
TRBV19	TRBJ2-3	TRBD2	-	TGTGCCAGTAGGAAACCGGGACTAGCGGGAGGCCGCACAGATACGCAGTATTTT	CASRKPGLAGGRTDTQYF
TRBV7-2	TRBJ2-7	-	medium-sized	TGTGCCAGCAGCTTTCCCTTGGGGGTAGGCGGGACGATCTCCTACGAGCAGTACTTC	CASSFPLGVGGTISYEQYF
TRBV11-2	TRBJ2-7	-	once	TGTGCCAGCAGCTTAGCGGGAACTTACGAGCAGTACTTC	CASSLAGTYEQYF
TRBV7-9	TRBJ2-3	TRBD2	-	TGTGCCAGCAGCCCAAGCGGGAGGAACACAGATACGCAGTATTTT	CASSPSGRNTDTQYF
TRBV2	TRBJ1-5	TRBD1	few	TGTGCCAGCAGTAAACCCCGGGGGACAGTCAATCAGCCCCAGCATTTT	CASSKPRGTVNQPQHF
TRBV20-1	TRBJ1-3	-	-	TGCAGTGCCCCCGGGGGGAACACCATATATTTT	CSAPGGNTIYF
TRBV5-6	TRBJ1-4	TRBD1	once	TGTGCCAGCAGCGGGACAGGGGGCCTGTCTAATGAAAAACTGTTTTTT	CASSGTGGLSNEKLFF
TRBV19	TRBJ2-4	-	-	TGTGCCAGTAGTGGAGGACAGAGGTTAGCCAAAAACATTCAGTACTTC	CASSGGQRLAKNIQYF
TRBV7-2	TRBJ2-1	TRBD2	-	TGTGCCAGCAGCTTAGCTTTACTAGCGGAGACCTACAATGAGCAGTTCTTC	CASSLALLAETYNEQFF
TRBV5-1	TRBJ2-3	TRBD2	-	TGCGCCAGCAGCTTGACGGCGACTAGCGGCACAGATACGCAGTATTTT	CASSLTATSGTDTQYF
TRBV7-3	TRBJ2-1	-	few	TGTGCCAGCAGCCCCCTGGGACGGGCCTACAATGAGCAGTTCTTC	CASSPLGRAYNEQFF
TRBV30	TRBJ1-5	-	few	TGTGCCTGGAGTGCGGACACGAATCAGCCCCAGCATTTT	CAWSADTNQPQHF
TRBV7-9	TRBJ2-6	-	-	TGTGCCAGCAGCCCCTCGGGGGGGGCCAACGTCCTGACTTTC	CASSPSGGANVLTF
TRBV5-4	TRBJ2-5	-	-	TGTGCCAGCAGCGGAGGGACAGTGGGAGAGACCCAGTACTTC	CASSGGTVGETQYF
TRBV5-4	TRBJ2-7	-	medium-sized	TGTGCCAGCAGCACCGGGACACCGACCTCTTTAACCTACGAGCAGTACTTC	CASSTGTPTSLTYEQYF
TRBV11-3	TRBJ2-7	-	-	TGTGCCAGCAGCTTAGGGGGGCACTACGAGCAGTACTTC	CASSLGGHYEQYF
TRBV18	TRBJ2-7	-	-	TGTGCCAGCTCACCAACCGGGACAGGGGTTACTAGCGGGAACTACGAGCAGTACTTC	CASSPTGTGVTSGNYEQYF
TRBV9	TRBJ2-1	TRBD1	-	TGTGCCAGCAGCGCCCGGGACAGGTCGATCCATGAGCAGTTCTTC	CASSARDRSIHEQFF
TRBV7-4	TRBJ2-7	-	-	TGTGCCAGCAGCTTAGCCTCCTCCTACGAGCAGTACTTC	CASSLASSYEQYF